Below are 13 T cell receptor beta chains sequenced from a single sample in a study of OX40 agonist ivuxolimab in advanced cancers. Clones were read by immunoSEQ multiplex PCR, and TCRdb kept only the in-frame ones, dropping some. The data hold under 45,000 clones, with approximately 86% observed a single time. Sequenced here: CD4+ or CD8+ T cells sorted from blood, sampled in a trial of the OX40 agonist ivuxolimab. The source of these receptors is an adult with an advanced solid tumor such as melanoma, head and neck, liver or kidney cancer.

The chain carries TRBV5-1 and TRBJ2-2; D may be TRBD1 (6 bases). The germline CDR1 and CDR2 sequences are SGHRS and YFSETQ. The ends were cut back, 4 bases at V and 4 bases at J, with 14 bases in the middle. This CDR3 region has 15 residues. The CDR3 sequence is CASSKDSTSTGELFF. Written as DNA, the CDR3 is TGCGCCAGCAGCAAGGACAGTACGAGCACCGGGGAGCTGTTTTTT.

The genes are TRBV5-1 and TRBJ2-4, with a possible D match to TRBD2 (6 bases). This CDR3 region has 15 residues. The germline V gene encodes CDR1 SGHRS and CDR2 YFSETQ. V was cut by 2 bases and J by 6 bases, with 15 bases left in between. The CDR3 sequence: CASSLTGLGGNIQYF. In nucleotides, the CDR3 is TGCGCCAGCAGCTTAACAGGCCTCGGGGGAAACATTCAGTACTTC. The complete variable domain, with remaining parts taken from reference TRBV5-1 and TRBJ2-4, reads KAGVTQTPRYLIKTRGQQVTLSCSPISGHRSVSWYQQTPGQGLQFLFEYFSETQRNKGNFPGRFSGRQFSNSRSEMNVSTLELGDSALYLCASSLTGLGGNIQYFGAGTRLSVL.

This chain links TRBV19 with TRBJ2-5; D is unclear. Looked up from germline, CDR1 is LNHDA and CDR2 is SQIVND (reference sequence). The CDR3 contains 15 residues. With 3 bases removed from V and 5 bases from J, the gap between germline ends came to 16 bases. CDR3 in amino acids: CASSIVYADVETQYF. CDR3 bases: TGTGCCAGTAGTATTGTTTACGCGGACGTCGAGACCCAGTACTTC.

This clone was found a few times. The chain's CDR3 is CASSLVQGGTEAFF. The CDR3 bases are TGTGCCAGCAGCTTAGTACAGGGAGGAACTGAAGCTTTCTTT. The chain uses TRBV7-8 and TRBJ1-1, with D maybe TRBD1 (6 bases). Germline V gives CDR1 SGHVS, CDR2 FQNEAQ. This CDR3 spans 14 amino acids. The V and J ends lost 1 base and 5 bases respectively, with 11 bases between them.

CDR3: CASTDTLTGELFF. CDR3 sequence (DNA): TGTGCCAGCACGGACACGCTAACCGGGGAGCTGTTTTTT. The chain carries TRBV18 and TRBJ2-2, with D perhaps matching TRBD1 (5 bases). This CDR3 is built from 13 residues. Trimming pared 8 bases from V and 5 bases from J, leaving 12 bases between. CDR1 is KGHSH, CDR2 LQKENI, per germline.

The V call is TRBV30, the J call TRBJ1-4; D uncertain. The CDR3 spans 13 residues. Germline V gives CDR1 GTSNPN, CDR2 SVGIG (reference sequence). Between the trimmed V and J ends, which lost 3 bases and 6 bases, there was a span of 11 bases. In nucleotides, the CDR3 is TGTGCCTGGAGAGGATTAGAGGATGAAAAACTGTTTTTT. Protein sequence: CAWRGLEDEKLFF.

This rearrangement joins TRBV2 to TRBJ2-3; 10 nucleotides line up with TRBD2. In germline, CDR1 is SNHLY, CDR2 FYNNEI. V lost 10 bases, J lost 6 bases, and 10 bases stayed unmatched. The CDR3 covers 14 residues. The CDR3 DNA is TGTGCCAATCGACTGGGACTAGCGAAGGATACGCAGTATTTT. This gives the protein CANRLGLAKDTQYF.

The V and J genes are TRBV30 and TRBJ1-2; 7 bases line up with TRBD1. CDR1 is GTSNPN and CDR2 is SVGIG in the germline V gene (reference sequence). This CDR3 contains 12 residues. V was pared by 2 bases and J by 7 bases, with 4 bases of the junction left unmatched. This chain's CDR3 is CAWSPGGFGYTF. CDR3 in DNA: TGTGCCTGGAGTCCAGGGGGTTTTGGCTACACCTTC.

This chain uses TRBV7-2 with TRBJ1-3, with D maybe TRBD1 (6 bases). The germline V gene has CDR1 SGHTA and CDR2 FQGNSA. V was pared by 5 bases and J by 3 bases, with 20 bases between. This CDR3 comprises 17 residues. Here the CDR3 DNA reads TGTGCCAGCAGCATTATCGCCGGGGGCGTTTTTGGAAACACCATATATTTT. Translation gives CASSIIAGGVFGNTIYF.

The genes are TRBV4-2 and TRBJ1-5; D is perhaps TRBD1 (6 bases). There are 17 residues in the CDR3. Germline V gene lookup returns CDR1 LGHNA and CDR2 YNFKEQ. The V gene lost 0 bases and the J gene lost 2 bases, with 14 bases spanning the gap. CDR3 in DNA: TGTGCCAGCAGCCAAGATGTAGGGGGTGGAGGCAATCAGCCCCAGCATTTT. It is translated as CASSQDVGGGGNQPQHF.

The chain carries TRBV15 and TRBJ2-2; possibly TRBD2 for D (5 bases). The length of the CDR3 is 14 residues. Trimming pared 1 base from V and 6 bases from J, leaving 9 bases between. Germline V gene sequence: CDR1 LNHNV, CDR2 YYDKDF (reference sequence). As DNA, the CDR3 is TGTGCCACCAGCAGAGGTCGGGAAGCCGGGGAGCTGTTTTTT. It yields the protein CATSRGREAGELFF.

The chain has TRBV5-4 and TRBJ2-6, with D uncertain. Trimming pared 0 bases from V and 2 bases from J, leaving 6 bases between. Looked up from germline, CDR1 is SGHNT and CDR2 is YYREEE (reference sequence). The CDR3 totals 15 residues. The CDR3 region has the DNA TGTGCCAGCAGCTTGGGGGTAGCTGGGGCCAACGTCCTGACTTTC. As protein: CASSLGVAGANVLTF.

This chain connects TRBV5-1 to TRBJ2-7, with D possibly TRBD2 on 6 matching bases. V lost 0 bases, J lost 0 bases, and 7 bases lay in between. The CDR3 runs 14 residues. Germline V gene data show CDR1 as SGHRS and CDR2 as YFSETQ. The CDR3 DNA follows: TGCGCCAGCAGCTTGGAAGCGGGCTCCTACGAGCAGTACTTC. It specifies CASSLEAGSYEQYF.